These 8 T cell receptor beta chains were all obtained from the same sample, sequenced in a study of shared clonotypes between healthy human individuals. Generated by immunoSEQ multiplex PCR, the TCRdb table keeps only in-frame clones and is missing some. The sample holds around 550,000 clones; roughly 95% are singletons and the top ten take roughly 0.06%. The sample consisted of naive CD4+ T cells sorted from blood. The sample's subset: CD45RA+ positively selected. The receptors shown here come from a woman in her 30s in good health.

The V and J genes are TRBV27 and TRBJ2-7, with 9 bases aligning to TRBD1. Germline V gives CDR1 MNHEY, CDR2 SMNVEV (reference sequence). Trimming cost V 6 bases and J 0 bases; bases outside gene matches: 12. The CDR3 loop spans 17 amino acids. The CDR3 nucleotides read TGTGCCAGCAGACGGTACTCGGACAGGGGCTTCTCCTACGAGCAGTACTTC. This codes for CASRRYSDRGFSYEQYF.

This clone was observed once. The V and J genes are TRBV5-1 and TRBJ2-7, with TRBD2 matching 7 bases. The length of the CDR3 is 13 residues. Losses at the gene ends were 2 bases for V and 7 bases for J; bases not matched to a gene: 6. Germline CDR1 SGHRS, CDR2 YFSETQ. In DNA form, the CDR3 reads TGCGCCAGCAGCTTCGCGGGGGTAGGGGAGCAGTACTTC. The encoded protein is CASSFAGVGEQYF.

This chain links TRBV7-9 with TRBJ1-1; D is unresolved. Germline V gene sequence: CDR1 SEHNR, CDR2 FQNEAQ (reference sequence). Trimming took off 3 bases at V and 0 bases at J, with 8 bases between the two ends. The CDR3 is made up of 14 amino acids. CDR3 sequence (DNA): TGTGCCAGCAGCTTCACTAGATTGAACACTGAAGCTTTCTTT. Its protein product is CASSFTRLNTEAFF. Full variable domain (missing parts from reference TRBV7-9 and TRBJ1-1): DTGVSQNPRHKITKRGQNVTFRCDPISEHNRLYWYRQTLGQGPEFLTYFQNEAQLEKSRLLSDRFSAERPKGSFSTLEIQRTEQGDSAMYLCASSFTRLNTEAFFGQGTRLTVV.

The gene calls are TRBV29-1 and TRBJ1-1; maybe TRBD1 (6 bases). The CDR3 covers 13 residues. V lost 6 bases and J 5 bases, leaving 16 bases between the germline ends. CDR1 SQVTM and CDR2 ANQGSEA come from the germline V gene. In nucleotides, the CDR3 is TGCAGCGTGGGGACTTTAGGGGGGACTGAAGCTTTCTTT. Its translation is CSVGTLGGTEAFF. The variable domain in full, with the rest retrieved from reference TRBV29-1 and TRBJ1-1, is SAVISQKPSRDICQRGTSLTIQCQVDSQVTMMFWYRQQPGQSLTLIATANQGSEATYESGFVIDKFPISRPNLTFSTLTVSNMSPEDSSIYLCSVGTLGGTEAFFGQGTRLTVV.

The gene calls are TRBV1 and TRBJ2-7. TRBV1 is a listed pseudogene. This CDR3 has 14 residues. The CDR3 region has the DNA TGCACCAGCAGCCAAGGGATACATCTCGACGAGCAGTACTTC. It codes for CTSSQGIHLDEQYF.

The J gene is TRBJ1-5, the V gene TRBV28, with D perhaps TRBD1 (6 bases). The germline gives CDR1 MDHEN, CDR2 SYDVKM. V lost 6 bases, J lost 0 bases, and 12 bases lay in between. The CDR3 loop spans 15 amino acids. Here the CDR3 reads CASSEGGNSNQPQHF. The CDR3 coding sequence is TGTGCCAGCAGCGAAGGGGGGAATAGCAATCAGCCCCAGCATTTT.

The chain recombines TRBV4-1 with TRBJ2-7, with TRBD2 matching over 16 bases. The germline CDR1 and CDR2 sequences are MGHRA and YSYEKL. The CDR3 runs 17 residues. After removal of 3 bases from V and 4 bases from J, the junction contained 6 bases not matched to a gene. The CDR3 spells CASSHLPGLAGGYEQYF. DNA for the CDR3: TGCGCCAGCAGCCACCTACCGGGACTAGCGGGAGGGTACGAGCAGTACTTC.

The chain carries TRBV5-1 and TRBJ2-2, with 12 bases identical to TRBD1. Germline values: CDR1 SGHRS, CDR2 YFSETQ. After removal of 4 bases from V and 5 bases from J, the junction contained 9 bases not matched to a gene. This CDR3 has 17 residues. DNA for the CDR3: TGCGCCAGCAGCCCAGGGACAGGGGGCCGGAGAACCGGGGAGCTGTTTTTT. It codes for CASSPGTGGRRTGELFF.